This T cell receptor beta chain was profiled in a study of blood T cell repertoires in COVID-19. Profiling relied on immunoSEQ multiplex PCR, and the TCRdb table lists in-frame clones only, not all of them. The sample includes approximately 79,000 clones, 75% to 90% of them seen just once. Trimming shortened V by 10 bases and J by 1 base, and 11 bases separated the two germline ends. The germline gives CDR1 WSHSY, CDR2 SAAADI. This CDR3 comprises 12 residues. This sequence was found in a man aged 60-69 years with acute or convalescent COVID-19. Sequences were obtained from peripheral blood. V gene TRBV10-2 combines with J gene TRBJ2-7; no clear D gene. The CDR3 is CATADISYEQYF. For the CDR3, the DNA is TGCGCCACCGCAGACATTTCCTACGAGCAGTACTTC.